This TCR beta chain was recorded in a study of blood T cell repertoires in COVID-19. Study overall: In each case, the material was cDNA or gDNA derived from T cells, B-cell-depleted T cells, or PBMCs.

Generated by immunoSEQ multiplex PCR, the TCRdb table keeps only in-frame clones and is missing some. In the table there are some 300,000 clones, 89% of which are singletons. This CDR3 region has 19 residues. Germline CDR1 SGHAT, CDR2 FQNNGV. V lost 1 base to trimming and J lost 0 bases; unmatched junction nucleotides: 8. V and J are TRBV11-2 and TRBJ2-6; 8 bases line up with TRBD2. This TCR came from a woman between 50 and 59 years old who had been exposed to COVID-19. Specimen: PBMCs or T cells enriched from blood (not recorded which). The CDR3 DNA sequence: TGTGCCAGCAGCTTAGTTTCTCCGGGGGGGAACTCTGGGGCCAACGTCCTGACTTTC. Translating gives CASSLVSPGGNSGANVLTF.